One T cell receptor beta chain is described in this entry. This sample was included in a study of shared clonotypes between healthy human individuals. TCRdb keeps only in-frame clones here, not all; method: immunoSEQ multiplex PCR. The sample includes about half a million clones, 79% of them seen just once. Trimming took 2 bases from V and 9 from J; bases not matched to a gene: 6. Germline CDR1 is SGHTA and CDR2 is FQGTGA. The CDR3 sequence is 15 residues long. The clonotype comes from a woman in her thirties or forties in good health. Some clones in this sample may be carry-over from other donors' samples. The sample consisted of PBMCs. The gene calls are TRBV7-3 and TRBJ2-3; the match to TRBD2 covers 12 bases. CDR3 region: CASSLAPGTSGTQYF. The CDR3 DNA follows: TGTGCCAGCAGCTTAGCCCCGGGGACTAGCGGGACGCAGTATTTT.